The rows below give T cell receptor beta chains drawn from one sample of a study of cytomegalovirus exposure and HLA in healthy donors. TCRdb keeps only in-frame clones here, not all; method: immunoSEQ multiplex PCR. The table includes some 130,000 clones, roughly nine tenths detected once. The sequencing input was PBMCs. The receptor set was obtained from a woman aged 18-30 years in good health and CMV-seronegative. Both conserved end residues are part of each CDR3. The D gene is left open where the match is weak. The size of a clone is reported for some rows only, either as once, few or many, or as a class for expanded clones.

TRBV9	TRBD1	.	TRBJ1-2	TGTGCCAGCAGCGGTGAAGGGGGCGGCTACACCTTC	CASSGEGGGYTF
TRBV4-1	TRBD1	.	TRBJ2-3	TGCGCCAGCAGCCAAGGCCAGGGGGCGAACACAGATACGCAGTATTTT	CASSQGQGANTDTQYF
TRBV10-3	TRBD1	.	TRBJ1-2	TGTGCCATCAGAGAAACCACAGGGGACTATGGCTACACCTTC	CAIRETTGDYGYTF
TRBV7-9	.	.	TRBJ2-2	TGTGCCAGCAGCCCACCGGGGGCCGGGGAGCTGTTTTTT	CASSPPGAGELFF
TRBV6-5	TRBD1	.	TRBJ1-2	TGTGCCAGCAGGGGGACAGGGGGCTCTAACTATGGCTACACCTTC	CASRGTGGSNYGYTF
TRBV6-5	.	.	TRBJ2-3	TGTGCCAGCAGGGCGGGCACAGATACGCAGTATTTT	CASRAGTDTQYF
TRBV7-8	.	.	TRBJ1-5	TGTGCCAGCAGCTTAGGGGTGGGCAGTCAATCAAATCAGCCCCAGCATTTT	CASSLGVGSQSNQPQHF
TRBV5-4	TRBD2	.	TRBJ2-5	TGTGCCAGCAGGTTGACTAGCCGGGAAGAGACCCAGTACTTC	CASRLTSREETQYF
TRBV4-1	TRBD1	once	TRBJ1-1	TGCGCCAGCAGCCGTAAGGACAGGGGGAACACTGAAGCTTTCTTT	CASSRKDRGNTEAFF
TRBV4-1	.	.	TRBJ1-2	TGCGCCAGCAGCCCCTGGCCAGGGAACTATGGCTACACCTTC	CASSPWPGNYGYTF
TRBV2	TRBD2	.	TRBJ2-3	TGTGCCAGCAGTCGGGAGGCTAGCACAGATACGCAGTATTTT	CASSREASTDTQYF
TRBV2	.	.	TRBJ1-6	TGTGCCAGCAGCTACCGGGCCCAGGGAGGGAATTCACCCCTCCACTTT	CASSYRAQGGNSPLHF
TRBV5-8	.	once	TRBJ1-1	TGTGCCAGCAGCAATTTCCAGGGTCGGCGTCCAGCTTTCTTT	CASSNFQGRRPAFF
TRBV11-2	.	.	TRBJ1-1	TGTGCCAGCAGTGTTTCGGTTGAAGCTTTCTTT	CASSVSVEAFF
TRBV18	TRBD1	.	TRBJ1-3	TGTGCCAGCTCAGCAAACCGGGACAGGAGGGGGTCTGGAAACACCATATATTTT	CASSANRDRRGSGNTIYF
TRBV29-1	TRBD2	.	TRBJ2-1	TGCAGCGTCCATAGCGGGGGGGCCTTAGGCGATGAGCAGTTCTTC	CSVHSGGALGDEQFF
TRBV6-1	.	once	TRBJ1-1	TGTGCCAGCAGGACGGACAGGAACACTGAAGCTTTCTTT	CASRTDRNTEAFF
TRBV7-6	TRBD2	.	TRBJ2-7	TGTGCCAGCAGCTTAGATGTCCGGCTAGCGGGGCTAAGCTCCTACGAGCAGTACTTC	CASSLDVRLAGLSSYEQYF
TRBV19	TRBD1	.	TRBJ1-2	TGTGCCAGTACAGGGGGCGCGCCCTCTACTAACTATGGCTACACCTTC	CASTGGAPSTNYGYTF
TRBV27	.	.	TRBJ1-6	TGTGCCAGCAGTTTGGGGATGGAGGGCTCACCCCTCCACTTT	CASSLGMEGSPLHF
TRBV5-1	TRBD2	.	TRBJ2-3	TGCGCCAGCAGCCCGGGACTAGCGGTCGATACAGATACGCAGTATTTT	CASSPGLAVDTDTQYF
TRBV2	.	.	TRBJ2-1	TGTGCCAGCAGTGGCGGACAGTTATATGAGCAGTTCTTC	CASSGGQLYEQFF
TRBV18	TRBD1	.	TRBJ2-1	TGTGCCAGCTCACGAGGACAGGAGGCGTTCTTC	CASSRGQEAFF
TRBV9	.	.	TRBJ1-5	TGTGCCAGCAGCGTAGCGGTCGACAATCAGCCCCAGCATTTT	CASSVAVDNQPQHF
TRBV20-1	.	.	TRBJ2-1	TGCAGTGCGCAGATCGGGGGTGAGCAGTTCTTC	CSAQIGGEQFF
TRBV11-1	TRBD1	.	TRBJ1-6	TGTGCCAGCAGCTCTTGGACAGGGATGGAAAATTCACCCCTCCACTTT	CASSSWTGMENSPLHF
TRBV27	TRBD1	.	TRBJ2-2	TGTGCCAGCAGCCCGACCAGGGGGATAACCGGGGAGCTGTTTTTT	CASSPTRGITGELFF
TRBV6-1	TRBD2	.	TRBJ2-3	TGTGCCAGCAAGGAAAAGCGGGGGGGCCTGGATACGCAGTATTTT	CASKEKRGGLDTQYF
TRBV5-1	.	once	TRBJ2-7	TGCGCCAGCAGCTTACAGGGCGGCAACGAGCAGTACTTC	CASSLQGGNEQYF
TRBV23-1	.	.	TRBJ1-1	TGCGCCAGCAGTCAATCGGGGCCGAGTGGCAGCCGGTCGAACACTGAAGCTTTCTTT	CASSQSGPSGSRSNTEAFF
TRBV5-6	.	.	TRBJ1-2	TGTGCCAGCAGCTTGGCCTCGGCACGGAGGGGCTACACCTTC	CASSLASARRGYTF
TRBV9	TRBD2	.	TRBJ2-1	TGTGCCAGCAGCGTTCCCAGCGGGGGGGCGAGGAATGAGCAGTTCTTC	CASSVPSGGARNEQFF
TRBV6-1	.	.	TRBJ1-2	TGTGCCAGCAGTGAATATCTGTCGAGGGTGGGGGGTGGCTACACCTTC	CASSEYLSRVGGGYTF
TRBV12-1	.	.	TRBJ2-2	TGTGCCAGCAATCCAGGGATTTGGTCCGGGGAGCTGTTTTTT	CASNPGIWSGELFF
TRBV7-9	.	.	TRBJ2-5	TGTGCCAGCAGCTTGAGTCCTTCCCAGGGTGGGGAGACCCAGTACTTC	CASSLSPSQGGETQYF
TRBV15	TRBD2	.	TRBJ2-3	TGTGCCACCAGCCGAGCGGGACTTCCCACAGATACGCAGTATTTT	CATSRAGLPTDTQYF
TRBV2	.	.	TRBJ1-1	TGTGCCAGCATTGGCAGGGGCGGGTTTGCTGAAGCTTTCTTT	CASIGRGGFAEAFF
TRBV15	TRBD2	.	TRBJ2-1	TGTGCCACCAGCACGACAGAGCTAGCGGGGGGGAATAAATACAATGAGCAGTTCTTC	CATSTTELAGGNKYNEQFF
TRBV5-1	TRBD1	.	TRBJ2-2	TGCGCCAGCAGCCGGGACAGGGTCGTGGACCGGGAGCTGTTTTTT	CASSRDRVVDRELFF
TRBV6-5	TRBD1	.	TRBJ2-7	TGTGCCAGCAGTTACCCAGAGGACAGGGTCTCCTACGAGCAGTACTTC	CASSYPEDRVSYEQYF
TRBV5-1	TRBD1	few	TRBJ1-5	TGCGCCAGCAGCTCCCAACCGATGGACAGGATTGATCAGCCCCAGCATTTT	CASSSQPMDRIDQPQHF
TRBV28	.	.	TRBJ1-5	TGTGCCAGCAGCTATGGGACTAAGCATTTT	CASSYGTKHF
TRBV6-5	.	.	TRBJ2-2	TGTGCCAGCAGTGATAAGGGGGCCGGGGAGCTGTTTTTT	CASSDKGAGELFF
TRBV5-1	.	.	TRBJ2-3	TGCGCCAGCAGCCTGGGGGCGGGGGACTATTCAGATACGCAGTATTTT	CASSLGAGDYSDTQYF